This is a list of T cell receptor beta chains from one sample in a study of shared clonotypes between healthy human individuals. Method: immunoSEQ multiplex PCR; TCRdb's copy keeps in-frame clones and lacks some. The sample has approximately 350,000 clones, approximately 74% seen once. The sample consisted of memory CD4+ T cells sorted from blood. These receptors originate from a man aged 25 to 45 in good health. Both conserved end residues are part of each CDR3. Each record gives: J gene, V gene, clone size, D gene, CDR3 protein, CDR3 DNA. The D gene is left open where the match is weak. Clone size, where shown, is once, few, many, or a class for clones that have expanded.

TRBJ2-7 | TRBV6-1 | . | TRBD1 | CASSKTGSEQYF | TGTGCCAGCAGTAAGACAGGGAGTGAGCAGTACTTC
TRBJ1-1 | TRBV7-8 | . | TRBD1 | CASSFRTGMNTEAFF | TGTGCCAGCAGCTTCAGGACAGGGATGAACACTGAAGCTTTCTTT
TRBJ2-3 | TRBV2 | . | TRBD2 | CASTSGLRLAGRADTQYF | TGTGCCAGCACGTCCGGCCTCAGACTAGCGGGTAGGGCAGATACGCAGTATTTT
TRBJ2-7 | TRBV9 | . | . | CASSETGRDYEQYF | TGTGCCAGCAGCGAAACCGGTCGGGACTACGAGCAGTACTTC
TRBJ2-7 | TRBV5-8 | . | . | CASSRRVRDGYEQYF | TGTGCCAGCAGCCGTCGGGTGAGGGACGGCTACGAGCAGTACTTC
TRBJ1-2 | TRBV5-4 | once | TRBD1 | CASSIKGTAHFILRGYTF | TGTGCCAGCAGCATTAAAGGGACAGCCCATTTTATTCTGAGAGGCTACACCTTC
TRBJ1-5 | TRBV20-1 | . | . | CSARDQPQHF | TGCAGTGCTAGAGATCAGCCCCAGCATTTT
TRBJ2-7 | TRBV10-3 | . | . | CAISGFDEQYF | TGTGCCATCAGTGGCTTCGACGAGCAGTACTTC
TRBJ2-2 | TRBV15 | . | TRBD1 | CATSSRQGSGELFF | TGTGCCACCAGCAGTCGACAGGGGTCCGGGGAGCTGTTTTTT
TRBJ2-1 | TRBV18 | . | TRBD2 | CASSPQPSGRGEQFF | TGTGCCAGCTCACCACAACCTAGCGGGAGGGGTGAGCAGTTCTTC
TRBJ2-7 | TRBV6-1 | . | . | CASAGELGVGEQYF | TGTGCCAGCGCGGGTGAGTTAGGCGTTGGGGAGCAGTACTTC
TRBJ2-2 | TRBV9 | . | TRBD1 | CASSGRQGASGELFF | TGTGCCAGCAGCGGCAGACAGGGGGCATCCGGGGAGCTGTTTTTT
TRBJ2-5 | TRBV4-1 | few | TRBD1 | CASSPGGGQGYQETQYF | TGCGCCAGCAGCCCAGGCGGCGGACAGGGGTACCAAGAGACCCAGTACTTC
TRBJ2-3 | TRBV19 | . | TRBD2 | CASRSLGRALNTQYF | TGTGCCAGTAGATCCCTGGGGAGGGCCCTCAATACGCAGTATTTT
TRBJ2-1 | TRBV4-3 | . | . | CASSQEPLALGNEQFF | TGCGCCAGCAGCCAAGAGCCCCTAGCACTAGGGAATGAGCAGTTCTTC
TRBJ2-1 | TRBV7-2 | once | . | CASSLVADEQFF | TGTGCCAGCAGCTTAGTTGCGGATGAGCAGTTCTTC
TRBJ2-3 | TRBV11-2 | . | . | CASSRGDSYGADTQYF | TGTGCCAGCAGCCGGGGGGACAGTTACGGGGCAGATACGCAGTATTTT
TRBJ1-1 | TRBV10-1 | . | . | CASRESSNTEAFF | TGCGCCAGCAGGGAATCTTCGAACACTGAAGCTTTCTTT
TRBJ1-5 | TRBV9 | . | . | CASGGSYSNQPQHF | TGTGCCAGTGGGGGTTCATATAGCAATCAGCCCCAGCATTTT
TRBJ2-7 | TRBV19 | few | . | CASSIPGGEQYF | TGTGCCAGTAGTATCCCCGGAGGGGAGCAGTACTTC
TRBJ2-5 | TRBV5-1 | few | TRBD2 | CASSKGLAGVEETQYF | TGCGCCAGCAGCAAGGGACTAGCGGGAGTCGAAGAGACCCAGTACTTC
TRBJ2-5 | TRBV7-8 | . | . | CASSLGEGWGETQYF | TGTGCCAGCAGCTTAGGGGAAGGCTGGGGAGAGACCCAGTACTTC
TRBJ2-2 | TRBV11-3 | . | . | CASSLVVSRDTGELFF | TGTGCCAGCAGCTTAGTAGTCAGCAGGGACACCGGGGAGCTGTTTTTT
TRBJ2-1 | TRBV11-2 | once | . | CASSLLAVSYNEQFF | TGTGCCAGCAGCTTATTAGCGGTCTCCTACAATGAGCAGTTCTTC
TRBJ2-2 | TRBV7-6 | . | . | CASRKPPIDTGELFF | TGTGCCAGCCGGAAACCCCCTATTGACACCGGGGAGCTGTTTTTT
TRBJ1-1 | TRBV29-1 | . | TRBD1 | CSGDRGVTEAFF | TGCAGCGGAGACAGGGGGGTCACTGAAGCTTTCTTT
TRBJ1-3 | TRBV28 | . | . | CASSLGGNSGNTIYF | TGTGCCAGCAGTTTAGGGGGGAACTCTGGAAACACCATATATTTT
TRBJ2-7 | TRBV28 | . | . | CASTAGNLEQYF | TGTGCCAGCACGGCGGGAAACCTCGAGCAGTACTTC
TRBJ1-5 | TRBV7-2 | . | . | CASSPTRNQPQHF | TGTGCCAGCAGCCCGACCCGCAATCAGCCCCAGCATTTT
TRBJ2-2 | TRBV7-2 | few | . | CASSLTDAGELFF | TGTGCCAGCAGCTTAACAGACGCCGGGGAGCTGTTTTTT
TRBJ1-2 | TRBV6-5 | . | . | CASNDRSLGGYTF | TGTGCCAGCAATGACAGATCGTTGGGCGGCTACACCTTC
TRBJ2-7 | TRBV11-2 | . | TRBD1 | CASSAWTGAEQYF | TGTGCCAGCAGCGCCTGGACAGGGGCCGAGCAGTACTTC
TRBJ2-2 | TRBV6-1 | . | TRBD1 | CASIQTGFGSGELFF | TGTGCCAGCATCCAGACAGGGTTCGGGTCCGGGGAGCTGTTTTTT
TRBJ1-1 | TRBV6-6 | . | . | CASSQQGNTEAFF | TGTGCCAGCAGTCAACAGGGGAACACTGAAGCTTTCTTT
TRBJ1-2 | TRBV5-1 | . | . | CASSSGGGVGYGYTF | TGCGCCAGCAGCTCTGGCGGGGGCGTGGGATATGGCTACACCTTC
TRBJ2-2 | TRBV6-6 | . | . | CASSIRRRTGELFF | TGTGCCAGCAGCATTAGAAGGCGGACCGGGGAGCTGTTTTTT
TRBJ2-7 | TRBV30 | . | TRBD2 | CAWAGTSGYYEQYF | TGTGCCTGGGCCGGGACTAGCGGTTACTACGAGCAGTACTTC
TRBJ2-1 | TRBV6-5 | . | TRBD2 | CASSTWTSLYNEQFF | TGTGCCAGCAGTACCTGGACTAGCCTTTACAATGAGCAGTTCTTC
TRBJ2-7 | TRBV7-2 | . | . | CASSPGGYEQYF | TGTGCCAGCAGCCCCGGTGGGTACGAGCAGTACTTC
TRBJ2-7 | TRBV11-2 | . | TRBD1 | CASSLGGQGTYEQYF | TGTGCCAGCAGCCTAGGGGGACAGGGGACCTACGAGCAGTACTTC
TRBJ2-7 | TRBV6-5 | . | . | CASSWGPGTGEQYF | TGTGCCAGCAGTTGGGGTCCCGGGACTGGGGAGCAGTACTTC
TRBJ2-5 | TRBV2 | . | . | CASSEPQGLRETQYF | TGTGCCAGCAGTGAACCCCAGGGACTCCGAGAGACCCAGTACTTC
TRBJ2-1 | TRBV5-6 | . | TRBD2 | CASSSWVAGGNEQFF | TGTGCCAGCAGCTCCTGGGTAGCGGGAGGGAATGAGCAGTTCTTC
TRBJ1-5 | TRBV27 | . | TRBD1 | CASSLRLEGGRQPQHF | TGTGCCAGCAGTTTAAGGTTGGAAGGGGGCCGTCAGCCCCAGCATTTT
TRBJ1-5 | TRBV28 | once | TRBD1 | CASSATGGLQPQHF | TGTGCCAGCAGTGCTACAGGGGGCCTGCAGCCCCAGCATTTT
TRBJ2-1 | TRBV10-1 | . | . | CASSPAGTADNEQFF | TGCGCCAGCAGTCCTGCCGGGACCGCGGACAATGAGCAGTTCTTC
TRBJ1-5 | TRBV7-2 | few | . | CASSLAGRDNQPQHF | TGTGCCAGCAGCTTAGCTGGCAGGGATAATCAGCCCCAGCATTTT
TRBJ2-3 | TRBV4-3 | . | . | CASSQGDLGGTDTQYF | TGCGCCAGCAGCCAAGGGGACCTCGGAGGCACAGATACGCAGTATTTT